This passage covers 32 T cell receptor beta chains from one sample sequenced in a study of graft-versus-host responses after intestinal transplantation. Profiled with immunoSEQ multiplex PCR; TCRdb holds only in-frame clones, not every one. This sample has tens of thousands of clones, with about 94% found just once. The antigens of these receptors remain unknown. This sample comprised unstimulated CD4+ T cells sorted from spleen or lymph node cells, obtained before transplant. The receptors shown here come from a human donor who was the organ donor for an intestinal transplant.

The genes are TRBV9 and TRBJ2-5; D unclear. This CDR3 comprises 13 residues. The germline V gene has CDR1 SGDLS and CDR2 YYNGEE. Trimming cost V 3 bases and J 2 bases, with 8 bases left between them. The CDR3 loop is CASSALRQETQYF. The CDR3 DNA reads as TGTGCCAGCAGCGCTCTCCGACAAGAGACCCAGTACTTC.

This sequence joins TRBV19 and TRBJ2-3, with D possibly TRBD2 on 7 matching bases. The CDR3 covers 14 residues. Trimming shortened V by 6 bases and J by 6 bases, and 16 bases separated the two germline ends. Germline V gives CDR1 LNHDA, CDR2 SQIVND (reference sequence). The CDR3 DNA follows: TGTGCCAGTAGATTTACGGGGGGCCGGGATACGCAGTATTTT. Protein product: CASRFTGGRDTQYF. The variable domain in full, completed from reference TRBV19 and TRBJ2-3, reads DGGITQSPKYLFRKEGQNVTLSCEQNLNHDAMYWYRQDPGQGLRLIYYSQIVNDFQKGDIAEGYSVSREKKESFPLTVTSAQKNPTAFYLCASRFTGGRDTQYFGPGTRLTVL.

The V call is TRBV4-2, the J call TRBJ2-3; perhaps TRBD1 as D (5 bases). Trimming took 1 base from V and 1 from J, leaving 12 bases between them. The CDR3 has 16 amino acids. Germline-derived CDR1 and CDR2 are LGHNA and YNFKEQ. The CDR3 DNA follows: TGTGCCAGCAGCCAAGCTTGGGGCCTGGGCACAGATACGCAGTATTTT. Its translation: CASSQAWGLGTDTQYF.

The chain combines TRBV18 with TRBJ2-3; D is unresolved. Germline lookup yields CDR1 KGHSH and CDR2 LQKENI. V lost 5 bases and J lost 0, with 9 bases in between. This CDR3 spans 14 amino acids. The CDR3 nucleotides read TGTGCCAGCTCAACCTCCCCGAGCACAGATACGCAGTATTTT. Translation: CASSTSPSTDTQYF.

CDR3 nucleotide sequence: TGTGCCAGCAGCGTCGTAACTAGCGGGGGGAGGACCCAGTACTTC. It translates to CASSVVTSGGRTQYF. This chain links TRBV7-3 with TRBJ2-5; TRBD2 matches at 12 bases. The V gene end was trimmed by 5 bases and the J gene end by 7 bases; junction bases not matched to a gene: 8. The CDR3 runs 15 residues. Germline V gene lookup returns CDR1 SGHTA and CDR2 FQGTGA.

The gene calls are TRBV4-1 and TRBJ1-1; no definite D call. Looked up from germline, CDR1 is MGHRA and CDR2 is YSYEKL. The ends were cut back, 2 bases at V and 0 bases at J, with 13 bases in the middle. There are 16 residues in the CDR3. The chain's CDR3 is CASSQRADRLNTEAFF. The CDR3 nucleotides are TGCGCCAGCAGCCAAAGGGCGGACCGATTGAACACTGAAGCTTTCTTT.

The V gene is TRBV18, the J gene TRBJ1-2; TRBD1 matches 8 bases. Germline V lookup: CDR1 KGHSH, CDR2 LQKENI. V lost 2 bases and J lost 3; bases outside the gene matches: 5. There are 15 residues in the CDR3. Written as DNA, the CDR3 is TGTGCCAGCTCACCAACCAGGGGGCGGGACTATGGCTACACCTTC. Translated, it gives CASSPTRGRDYGYTF.

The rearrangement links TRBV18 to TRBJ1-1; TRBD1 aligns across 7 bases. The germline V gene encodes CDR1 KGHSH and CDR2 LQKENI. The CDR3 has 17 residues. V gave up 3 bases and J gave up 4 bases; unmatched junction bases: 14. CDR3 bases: TGTGCCAGCTCACCTACCGTCCTGGACAGGACGGCCACTGAAGCTTTCTTT. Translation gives CASSPTVLDRTATEAFF.

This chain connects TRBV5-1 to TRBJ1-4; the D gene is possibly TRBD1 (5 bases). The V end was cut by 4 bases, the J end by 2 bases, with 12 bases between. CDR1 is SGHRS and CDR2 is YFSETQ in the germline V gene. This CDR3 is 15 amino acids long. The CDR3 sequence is CASSPLTATNEKLFF. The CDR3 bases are TGCGCCAGCAGCCCCCTGACAGCGACTAATGAAAAACTGTTTTTT.

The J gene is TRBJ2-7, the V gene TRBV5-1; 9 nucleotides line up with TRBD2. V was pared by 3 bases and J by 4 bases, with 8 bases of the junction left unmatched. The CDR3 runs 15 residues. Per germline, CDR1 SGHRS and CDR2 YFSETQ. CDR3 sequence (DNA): TGCGCCAGCAGCTGGGCGGGGGGGGCGCCTTACGAGCAGTACTTC. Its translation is CASSWAGGAPYEQYF.

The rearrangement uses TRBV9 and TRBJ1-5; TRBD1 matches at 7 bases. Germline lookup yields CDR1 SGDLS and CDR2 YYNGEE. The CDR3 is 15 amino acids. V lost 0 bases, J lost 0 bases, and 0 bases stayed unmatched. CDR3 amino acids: CASSVGQGSNQPQHF. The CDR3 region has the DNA TGTGCCAGCAGCGTAGGACAGGGTAGCAATCAGCCCCAGCATTTT.

The CDR3 sequence is CATRGQGHSPLHF. In DNA, the CDR3 is TGTGCCACCAGGGGACAGGGTCATTCACCCCTCCACTTT. The rearrangement links TRBV15 to TRBJ1-6, with 9 bases matching TRBD1. Germline-derived CDR1 and CDR2 are LNHNV and YYDKDF (reference sequence). Germline trimming cut 6 bases from V and 8 bases from J; bases unmatched to any gene: 2. This CDR3 is built from 13 residues.

In DNA form, the CDR3 reads TGCGCCAGCAGCTCCTCCGGGACAGGGGTGAGCGAGCAGTACTTC. Its translation is CASSSSGTGVSEQYF. The V gene is TRBV5-1, the J gene TRBJ2-7; 10 bases are a match to TRBD1. With 3 bases clipped from V and 6 bases from J, the junction kept 9 bases outside the gene matches. The CDR3 has 15 amino acids. Germline V gene sequence: CDR1 SGHRS, CDR2 YFSETQ.

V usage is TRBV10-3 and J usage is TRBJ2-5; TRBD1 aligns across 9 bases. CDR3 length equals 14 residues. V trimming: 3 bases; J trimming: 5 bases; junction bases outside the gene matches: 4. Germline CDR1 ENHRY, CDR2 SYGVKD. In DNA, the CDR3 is TGTGCCATCAGTGATGGGACAGGGCCCGAGACCCAGTACTTC. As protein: CAISDGTGPETQYF.

The DNA for the CDR3 is TGTGCCAGCTCACCGCGACAGGGCTTTATGGGTGTTGCCAAAAACATTCAGTACTTC. Amino acid sequence: CASSPRQGFMGVAKNIQYF. The chain has TRBV18 and TRBJ2-4; 7 bases are a match to TRBD1. Germline V gene sequence: CDR1 KGHSH, CDR2 LQKENI. V trimming: 3 bases; J trimming: 1 base; junction bases outside the gene matches: 15. The CDR3 covers 19 residues.

CDR3 DNA: TGCGCCAGCAGCCAAGGCTTACAGGGGCGCACTGAAGCTTTCTTT. Translation gives CASSQGLQGRTEAFF. This chain uses TRBV4-1 with TRBJ1-1, with 7 bases lining up with TRBD1. The J segment lost 4 bases and the V segment lost 1 base, leaving 6 bases of the junction unmatched. CDR1 is MGHRA and CDR2 is YSYEKL in the germline V gene. The CDR3 is made up of 15 amino acids.

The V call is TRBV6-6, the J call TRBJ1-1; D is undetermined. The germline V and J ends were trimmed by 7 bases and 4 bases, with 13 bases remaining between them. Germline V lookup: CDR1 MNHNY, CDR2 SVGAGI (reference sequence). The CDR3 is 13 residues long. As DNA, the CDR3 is TGTGCCAGCAAACTCCTTACGGGCACTGAAGCTTTCTTT. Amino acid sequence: CASKLLTGTEAFF.

The CDR3 spells CASSPKGRVSSYNEQFF. CDR3 in DNA: TGTGCCAGCAGCCCGAAGGGGCGGGTAAGCTCCTACAATGAGCAGTTCTTC. The V call is TRBV14, the J call TRBJ2-1; D may match TRBD1 or TRBD2 (5 bases each). CDR1 and CDR2 (germline): SGHDN, FVKESK. This CDR3 comprises 17 residues. Trimming cost V 4 bases and J 0 bases, with 16 bases left between them.

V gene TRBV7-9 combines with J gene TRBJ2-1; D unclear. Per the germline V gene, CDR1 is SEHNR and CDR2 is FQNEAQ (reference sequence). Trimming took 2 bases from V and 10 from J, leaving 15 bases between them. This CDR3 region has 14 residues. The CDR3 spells CASSLSVGGREQFF. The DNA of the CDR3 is TGTGCCAGCAGCTTATCGGTAGGTGGAAGGGAGCAGTTCTTC.

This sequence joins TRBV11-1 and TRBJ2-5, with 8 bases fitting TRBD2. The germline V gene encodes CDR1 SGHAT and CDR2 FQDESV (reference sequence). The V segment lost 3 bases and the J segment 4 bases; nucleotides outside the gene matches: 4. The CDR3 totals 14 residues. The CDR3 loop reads CASSFPSGGETQYF. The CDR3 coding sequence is TGTGCCAGCAGCTTTCCGAGCGGGGGAGAGACCCAGTACTTC.

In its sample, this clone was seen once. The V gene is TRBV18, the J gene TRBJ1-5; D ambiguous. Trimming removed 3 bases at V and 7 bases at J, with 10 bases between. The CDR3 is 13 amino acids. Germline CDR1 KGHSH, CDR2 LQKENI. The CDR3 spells CASSPAPGQPQHF. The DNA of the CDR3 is TGTGCCAGCTCACCGGCCCCGGGGCAGCCCCAGCATTTT.

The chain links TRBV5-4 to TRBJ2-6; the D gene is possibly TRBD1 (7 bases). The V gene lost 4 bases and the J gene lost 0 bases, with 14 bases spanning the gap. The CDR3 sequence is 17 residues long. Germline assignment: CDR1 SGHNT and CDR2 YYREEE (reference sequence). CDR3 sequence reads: CASSAGQRPSGANVLTF. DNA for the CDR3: TGTGCCAGCAGCGCGGGACAGCGCCCCTCTGGGGCCAACGTCCTGACTTTC. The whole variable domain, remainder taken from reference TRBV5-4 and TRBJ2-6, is ETGVTQSPTHLIKTRGQQVTLRCSSQSGHNTVSWYQQALGQGPQFIFQYYREEENGRGNFPPRFSGLQFPNYSSELNVNALELDDSALYLCASSAGQRPSGANVLTFGAGSRLTVL.

DNA for the CDR3: TGTGCCAGCAGCCACAAACCCGGGCAGGGGGTGACTAATGAAAAACTGTTTTTT. This translates into CASSHKPGQGVTNEKLFF. The J gene is TRBJ1-4, the V gene TRBV5-5, with TRBD1 matching 7 bases. The J segment lost 2 bases and the V segment lost 4 bases, leaving 14 bases of the junction unmatched. Germline V gene lookup returns CDR1 SGHKS and CDR2 YYEKEE (reference sequence). This CDR3 is 18 amino acids long.

CDR3 loop: CASSDWYNEQFF. The CDR3 nucleotides read TGTGCCAGCAGTGACTGGTACAATGAGCAGTTCTTC. The gene calls are TRBV2 and TRBJ2-1; D gene unclear. Germline lookup yields CDR1 SNHLY and CDR2 FYNNEI. The CDR3 loop spans 12 amino acids. Trimming pared 3 bases from V and 4 bases from J, leaving 4 bases between.

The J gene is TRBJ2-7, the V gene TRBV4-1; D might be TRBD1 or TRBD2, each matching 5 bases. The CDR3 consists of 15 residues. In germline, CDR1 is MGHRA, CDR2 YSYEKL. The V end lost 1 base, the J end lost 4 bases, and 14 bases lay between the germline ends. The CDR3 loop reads CASSQVGTLHYEQYF. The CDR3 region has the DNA TGCGCCAGCAGCCAAGTTGGGACGTTGCATTACGAGCAGTACTTC.

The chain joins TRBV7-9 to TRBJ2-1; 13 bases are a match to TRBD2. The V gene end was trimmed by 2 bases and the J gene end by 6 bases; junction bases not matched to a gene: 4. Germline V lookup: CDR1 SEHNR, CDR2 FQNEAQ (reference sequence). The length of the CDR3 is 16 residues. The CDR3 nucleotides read TGTGCCAGCAGCTTAAGACTAGCGGGGGGCCCCAATGAGCAGTTCTTC. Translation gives CASSLRLAGGPNEQFF.

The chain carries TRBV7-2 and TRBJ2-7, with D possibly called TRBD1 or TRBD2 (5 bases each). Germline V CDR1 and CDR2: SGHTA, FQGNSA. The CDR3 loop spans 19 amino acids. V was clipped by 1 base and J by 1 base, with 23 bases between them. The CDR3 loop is CASSLGVSLGTLRSYEQYF. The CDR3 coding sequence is TGTGCCAGCAGCTTAGGAGTGTCGTTAGGGACGCTTCGGTCCTACGAGCAGTACTTC.

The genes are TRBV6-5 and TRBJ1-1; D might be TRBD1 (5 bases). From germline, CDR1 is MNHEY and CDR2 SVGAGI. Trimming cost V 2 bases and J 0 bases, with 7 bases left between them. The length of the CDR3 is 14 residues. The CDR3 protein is CASSYGTVNTEAFF. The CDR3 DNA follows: TGTGCCAGCAGTTACGGGACCGTGAACACTGAAGCTTTCTTT.

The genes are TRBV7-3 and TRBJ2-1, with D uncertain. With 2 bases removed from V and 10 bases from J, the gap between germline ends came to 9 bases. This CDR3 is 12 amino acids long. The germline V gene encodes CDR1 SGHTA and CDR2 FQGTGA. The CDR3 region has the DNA TGTGCCAGCAGCTTAGGGCGAACGGAGCAGTTCTTC. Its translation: CASSLGRTEQFF.

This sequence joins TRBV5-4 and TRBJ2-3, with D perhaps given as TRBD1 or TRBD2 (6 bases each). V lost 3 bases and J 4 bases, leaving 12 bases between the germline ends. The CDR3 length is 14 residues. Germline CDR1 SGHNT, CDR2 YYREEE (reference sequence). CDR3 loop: CASSSPEGADTQYF. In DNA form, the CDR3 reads TGTGCCAGCAGCTCGCCGGAGGGGGCAGATACGCAGTATTTT.

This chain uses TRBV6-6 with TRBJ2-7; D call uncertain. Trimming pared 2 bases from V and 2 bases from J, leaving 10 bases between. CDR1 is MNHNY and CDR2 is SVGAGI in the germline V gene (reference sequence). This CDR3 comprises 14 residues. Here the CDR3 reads CASSYATQAYEQYF. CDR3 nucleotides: TGTGCCAGCAGTTACGCGACCCAAGCCTACGAGCAGTACTTC.

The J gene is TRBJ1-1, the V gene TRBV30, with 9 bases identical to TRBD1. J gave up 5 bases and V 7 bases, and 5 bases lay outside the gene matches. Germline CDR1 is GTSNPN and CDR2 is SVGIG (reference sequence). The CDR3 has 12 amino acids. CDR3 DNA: TGTGCCTCGGACAGGGGAGGGACTGAAGCTTTCTTT. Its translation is CASDRGGTEAFF.